Here is one T cell receptor (beta chain) with its context. The antigen remains undetermined. The data originate from a study of T cell responses to AZD1222 COVID-19 vaccine. The V end lost 0 bases, the J end lost 8 bases, and 4 bases lay between the germline ends. This CDR3 comprises 11 residues. Assay used: immunoSEQ multiplex PCR; TCRdb lists only in-frame clones, some missing. The sample contains fewer than 50,000 clones, around 80% of which appear only once. Study-level findings and limits: Within unmutated variant regions lay the reported targets of nearly half of spike-specific TCRs. With two AZD1222 doses given, Spike-specific TCR breadth and depth both rose. Spike-spanning, vaccine-associated CD4 TCRs were dominant at 160-218 and 743-854.

This clonotype originated in an adult in good health. This rearrangement joins TRBV12-3 or TRBV12-4 to TRBJ1-1; D unresolved. The specimen was peripheral blood, collected on day 0 of AZD1222 vaccination. The CDR3 DNA follows: TGTGCCAGCAGTTTAGCCGGGGAAGCTTTCTTT. It specifies CASSLAGEAFF.